This entry concerns a single TCR beta chain. Its binding antigen is unknown. Qualities for individual bases were not recorded, and no much larger clone is one base off. To be eligible, patients had to be adults with ileal or ileocolonic Crohn's disease and an indication for ileocolonic resection. Whole ileal mucosal biopsies were kept frozen at -80 degrees C prior to DNA extraction. Genomic DNA was isolated from frozen whole biopsies using a TRizol-based method, and the DNA was quantified with a NanoDrop 2000 spectrophotometer. The data were obtained in a study of T cell repertoires in ileal Crohn's disease (dated by TCRdb to the late 2010s). Regarding the study in general: At the time of surgery, about a third of patients were active smokers, and the median duration of disease was 7.9 years. Every patient underwent surgery because of a complication, which was stricturing disease in roughly 61% and penetrating disease in approximately 40%. A prospective multicentre cohort supplied the approximately 56 Crohn's disease patients whose TCR repertoires were analysed. Roughly half of the patients were given postoperative therapy, with approximately 17 on anti-TNF agents and approximately ten on thiopurines. The study was conducted in parallel with a multicentre cohort that was designed to identify predictors of early endoscopic recurrence following ileocolonic resection. Endoscopic postoperative recurrence was defined by a Rutgeerts score above i0. A total of approximately 170 mucosal samples from approximately 57 patients were sequenced, collected from several sites on the surgical specimen as well as at postoperative endoscopy.

Around 460 nanograms of biopsy DNA per sample were submitted for commercial TCRB immunosequencing. A two-step, amplification bias-controlled multiplex PCR was used by Adaptive Biotechnology to amplify CDR3 regions from genomic DNA. Primers for every V and J gene segment were used in the first PCR, and barcodes and Illumina adapters were added in the second PCR. An Illumina instrument was used to sequence the CDR3 libraries. As for how the authors treated the data: Analysis combined the vendor-provided pipelines with custom analysis of raw data in R/Bioconductor under R version 3.3.0. Clonality, ranging from 0 to 1, was calculated as the inverse of the normalised Shannon entropy of all productive clones. High-frequency clones were defined as the share of the repertoire taken up by the top 100 clones, keeping only clones that passed a 95% confidence test. The Simpson index measured repertoire diversity, and the Morisita-Horn index measured overlap between samples. TCRdb stores this immuneACCESS table with in-frame sequences only. Part of the clones is absent; in the studies checked, under half of the shortfall reflects unresolved V genes, and no reason is known for the rest. D and trimming come from the DNA, and the V and J calls and clone size come from that table. For this sample there are around 15,000 clones; less than 65% appear just once. 5% to 7% of the sample comes from the top ten.

General conclusions and limits of the study: Compared with CD4 T cells, sorted CD8 T cells held more high-frequency clones, which suggests that the mucosal expansions were mostly CD8. Endoscopic recurrence was found to be associated with higher high-frequency clone percentages at surgery, and recurrence was observed in all patients with clonality above 26.8% (18/57). Only a subgroup of patients, of unstated size, had mucosal CD4 and CD8 T cells sorted and sequenced. A significantly higher proportion of clonal expansions was observed in active smokers at surgery than in non-smokers (roughly 27% vs 19%, p=0.02).

V has 4 bases trimmed and J has 7 bases trimmed; junction bases matching no gene number 16. The germline V gene yields SQVTM for CDR1 and ANQGSEA for CDR2. Measured from the cysteine to the phenylalanine, the CDR3 is 16 residues long. Only the CDR3 portion is preserved as DNA: 48 bases, with reading frame beginning at the first base. This clonotype originated in an adult with Crohn's disease. The sample consisted of ileal tissue. The chain uses TRBV29-1 and TRBJ1-2, and 9 bases in between align with TRBD1. The CDR3 reads CSVGTGVVSDVSGYTF. The DNA sequence is as follows: TGCAGCGTTGGGACAGGGGTTGTGAGTGACGTGAGTGGCTACACCTTC. Outside the CDR3, residues come from the reference TRBV29-1 and TRBJ1-2 proteins, so the full variable domain is: SAVISQKPSRDICQRGTSLTIQCQVDSQVTMMFWYRQQPGQSLTLIATANQGSEATYESGFVIDKFPISRPNLTFSTLTVSNMSPEDSSIYLCSVGTGVVSDVSGYTFGSGTRLTVV.